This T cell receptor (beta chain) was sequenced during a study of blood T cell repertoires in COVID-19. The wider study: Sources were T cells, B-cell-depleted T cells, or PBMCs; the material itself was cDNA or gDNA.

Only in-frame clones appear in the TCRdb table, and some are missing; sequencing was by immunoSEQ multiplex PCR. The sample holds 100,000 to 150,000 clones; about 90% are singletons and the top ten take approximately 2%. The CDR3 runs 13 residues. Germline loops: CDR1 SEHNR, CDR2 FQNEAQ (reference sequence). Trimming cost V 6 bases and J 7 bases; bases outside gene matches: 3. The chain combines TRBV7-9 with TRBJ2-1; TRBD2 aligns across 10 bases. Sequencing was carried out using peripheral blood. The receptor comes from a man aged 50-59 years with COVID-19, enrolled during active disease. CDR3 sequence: CASSLAGVNEQFF. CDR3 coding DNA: TGTGCCAGCAGTCTAGCGGGAGTTAATGAGCAGTTCTTC.